The 7 T cell receptor beta chains given below trace back to one sample, sequenced in a study of blood T cell repertoires in COVID-19. Sequencing was performed with immunoSEQ multiplex PCR; in TCRdb, only in-frame clones are kept and a portion is missing. The sample shows about 280,000 clones, about 89% of them seen only once. The source material was peripheral blood. All receptors derive from a man aged 50-59 years with acute or convalescent COVID-19.

This sequence joins TRBV6-5 and TRBJ1-6; the match to TRBD1 covers 7 bases. Trimming cost V 6 bases and J 10 bases; bases outside gene matches: 9. The germline CDR1 and CDR2 sequences are MNHEY and SVGAGI. This CDR3 region has 14 residues. The CDR3 sequence: CASRRQGEGSPLHF. The CDR3 nucleotides read TGTGCCAGCAGAAGACAGGGTGAGGGCTCACCCCTCCACTTT.

This clone showed up just once. This rearrangement joins TRBV19 to TRBJ2-6, with 7 bases lining up with TRBD2. The CDR3 has 18 residues. Trimming cost V 7 bases and J 0 bases; bases outside gene matches: 12. Germline V gives CDR1 LNHDA, CDR2 SQIVND (reference sequence). CDR3 sequence: CASKGTPRGSSGANVLTF. As DNA, the CDR3 is TGTGCCAGTAAGGGGACTCCGCGCGGGAGCTCTGGGGCCAACGTCCTGACTTTC.

CDR3: CASSLGQGGGEYF. As DNA, the CDR3 is TGTGCCAGCAGTTTAGGACAGGGAGGAGGAGAGTACTTC. The chain recombines TRBV12-3 or TRBV12-4 with TRBJ2-5; D is possibly TRBD1 (7 bases). V dropped 1 base and J dropped 12 bases, with 15 bases sitting between them. The CDR3 spans 13 residues.

The chain has TRBV29-1 and TRBJ2-2, with TRBD2 identical over 7 bases. Germline V gene lookup returns CDR1 SQVTM and CDR2 ANQGSEA. The CDR3 contains 15 residues. V shed 4 bases, J shed 2 bases, and the junction held 7 bases outside the gene matches. The CDR3 coding sequence is TGCAGCGTTGTTCAGGGACTATCAAACACCGGGGAGCTGTTTTTT. Amino acid sequence: CSVVQGLSNTGELFF.

The chain recombines TRBV5-4 with TRBJ1-6; tentative D call: TRBD1 (6 bases). The CDR3 sequence is 16 residues long. Germline V CDR1 and CDR2: SGHNT, YYREEE (reference sequence). V was clipped by 2 bases and J by 9 bases, with 18 bases between them. The CDR3 DNA reads TGTGCCAGCAGCTTACGCCAGGCCAGGGGATTTTCACCCCTCCACTTT. Translated: CASSLRQARGFSPLHF.

The chain uses TRBV7-3 and TRBJ2-5; 7 bases fit TRBD1. The CDR3 totals 15 residues. V dropped 1 base and J dropped 1; count of bases not matched to a gene: 3. The germline V gene encodes CDR1 SGHTA and CDR2 FQGTGA. The DNA of the CDR3 is TGTGCCAGCAGCTTAAGAGGGACAGTCCAAGAGACCCAGTACTTC. It is translated as CASSLRGTVQETQYF.

This clone has just one count. The chain couples TRBV2 to TRBJ1-6, with D unresolved. The CDR3 loop spans 15 amino acids. The germline gives CDR1 SNHLY, CDR2 FYNNEI. V lost 1 base and J 7 bases, leaving 11 bases between the germline ends. The CDR3 DNA reads as TGTGCCAGCAGTGAAGTCCGCGGGTCAAATTCACCCCTCCACTTT. Protein sequence: CASSEVRGSNSPLHF.